Sequencing of this T cell receptor beta chain was carried out in a study of regulatory T cells in long-lasting Graves disease. Study at large: Over-5-year antithyroid drug use with positive TSH receptor antibodies defined persistent Graves' disease in the study.

This clonotype was counted between two and nine times. Its target is unknown. Time point here: persistent/refractory GD, antithyroid drugs over 5 years with positive TRAb. Isolated PBMC RNA provided the starting material for the TCR library. General study findings and limits: Study was limited to peripheral blood, excluding thyroid tissue.

Through Arm-PCR of CDR3 regions and iRepertoire HTBI primers, TCR beta libraries were built. TCRdb reanalysed the multiplex PCR reads using MiXCR and keeps one entry per CDR3 protein. This repertoire shows some 470,000 distinct CDR3 sequences, 20% to 25% found once; its top ten account for less than 9%. The trim removed 4 bases at V and 4 bases at J, leaving 11 bases unmatched. Looked up from germline, CDR1 is SGHRS and CDR2 is YFSETQ. CDR3 length equals 16 residues. The source of this sequence is a female donor with Graves disease. The sequences come from peripheral blood mononuclear cells (PBMCs), collected when the disease was refractory, from a patient treated with antithyroid drugs. The chain employs TRBV5-1 and TRBJ1-1; 9 nucleotides line up with TRBD1. CDR3 nucleotide sequence: TGCGCCAGCAGCCCCGGGACAGGGCTCCCGGGCACTGAAGCTTTCTTT. Translating it yields CASSPGTGLPGTEAFF.